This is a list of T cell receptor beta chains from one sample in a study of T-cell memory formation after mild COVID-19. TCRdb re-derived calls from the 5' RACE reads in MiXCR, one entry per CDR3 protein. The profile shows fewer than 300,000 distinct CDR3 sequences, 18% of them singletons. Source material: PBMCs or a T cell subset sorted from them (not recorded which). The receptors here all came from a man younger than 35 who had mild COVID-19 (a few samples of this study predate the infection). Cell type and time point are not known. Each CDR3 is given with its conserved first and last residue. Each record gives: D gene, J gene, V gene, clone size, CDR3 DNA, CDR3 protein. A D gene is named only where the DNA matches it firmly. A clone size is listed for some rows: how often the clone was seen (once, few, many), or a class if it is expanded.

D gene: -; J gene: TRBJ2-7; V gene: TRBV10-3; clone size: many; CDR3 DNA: TGTGCCATCTCCCACGGGACTTACCCCTACGAGCAGTACTTC; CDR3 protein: CAISHGTYPYEQYF
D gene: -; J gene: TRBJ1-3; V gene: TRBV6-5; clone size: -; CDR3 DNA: TGTGCCAGCAGTACATCGGGTGGAAACACCATATATTTT; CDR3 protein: CASSTSGGNTIYF
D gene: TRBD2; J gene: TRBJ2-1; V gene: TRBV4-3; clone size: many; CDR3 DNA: TGCGCCAGCACCCCGGGACTAGCGGGGAGTCCCTACAATGAGCAGTTCTTC; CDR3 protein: CASTPGLAGSPYNEQFF
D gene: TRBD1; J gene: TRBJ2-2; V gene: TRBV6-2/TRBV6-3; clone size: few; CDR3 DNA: TGTGCCAGCAGCTTGGGGCCAGGGGGCGCATCCGGGGAGCTGTTTTTT; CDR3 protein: CASSLGPGGASGELFF
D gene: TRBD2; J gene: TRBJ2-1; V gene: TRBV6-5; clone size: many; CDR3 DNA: TGTGCCAGCAGTTACGGCGGGGGGCCCAGCAATGAGCAGTTCTTC; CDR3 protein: CASSYGGGPSNEQFF
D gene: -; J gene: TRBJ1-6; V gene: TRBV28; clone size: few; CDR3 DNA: TGTGCCAGCAGTTTTCGTAGTCCGCCGATTTCACCCCTCCACTTT; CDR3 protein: CASSFRSPPISPLHF
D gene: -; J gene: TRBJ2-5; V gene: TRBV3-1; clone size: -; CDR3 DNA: TGTGCCAGCAGCCCGGCGGGGACTCGGCTGTTCTTTGGCGAGACCCAGTACTTC; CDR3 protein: CASSPAGTRLFFGETQYF
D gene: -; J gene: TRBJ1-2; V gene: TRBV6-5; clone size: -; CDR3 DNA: TGTGCCAGCAGTTCGATAGGACAGCTCCGAAGCTATGGCTACACCTTC; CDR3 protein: CASSSIGQLRSYGYTF
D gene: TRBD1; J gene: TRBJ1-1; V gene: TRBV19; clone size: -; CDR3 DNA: TGTGCCAGTAGTATAGCCGGGACAGGGGGCACTGAAGCTTTCTTT; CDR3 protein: CASSIAGTGGTEAFF
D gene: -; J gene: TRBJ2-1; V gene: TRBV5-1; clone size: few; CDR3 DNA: TGCGCCAGCAGCTTTCGGGGTGTGGACAATGAGCAGTTCTTC; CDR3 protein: CASSFRGVDNEQFF
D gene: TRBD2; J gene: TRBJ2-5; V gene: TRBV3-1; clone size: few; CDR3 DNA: TGTGCCAGCAGCCCCTGGACTAGCGGGGGAGGAGAGACCCAGTACTTC; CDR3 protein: CASSPWTSGGGETQYF
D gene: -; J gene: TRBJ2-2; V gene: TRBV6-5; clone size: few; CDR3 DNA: TGTGCCAGCAGACCCGGCCCGGGCTCCGGGGAGCTGTTTTTT; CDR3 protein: CASRPGPGSGELFF
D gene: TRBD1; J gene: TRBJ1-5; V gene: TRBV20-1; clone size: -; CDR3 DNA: TGCAGTGCTACAGCCGGGACAGGGTTAAAGAATCAGCCCCAGCATTTT; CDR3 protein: CSATAGTGLKNQPQHF
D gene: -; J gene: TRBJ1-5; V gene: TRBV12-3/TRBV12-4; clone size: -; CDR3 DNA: TGTGCCAGCAGCTTAAGCAGGGATCAGCCCCAGCATTTT; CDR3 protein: CASSLSRDQPQHF
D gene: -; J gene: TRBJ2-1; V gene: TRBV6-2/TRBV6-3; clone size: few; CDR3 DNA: TGTGCCAGCAGTTACTCGATTTTGAGGTCCTACAATGAGCAGTTCTTC; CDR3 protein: CASSYSILRSYNEQFF
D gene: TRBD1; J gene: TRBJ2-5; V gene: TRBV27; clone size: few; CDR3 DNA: TGTGCCAGCAGAGGCAGGGGGCGAGAGACCCAGTACTTC; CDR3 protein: CASRGRGRETQYF
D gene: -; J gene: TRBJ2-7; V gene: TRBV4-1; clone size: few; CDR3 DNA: TGCGCCAGCAGCCCGCAAAGCAGGGAGCAGTACTTC; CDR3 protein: CASSPQSREQYF
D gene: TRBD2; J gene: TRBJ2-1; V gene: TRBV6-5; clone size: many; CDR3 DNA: TGTGCCAGCAGTTCCGGGAGGGGGGTGTTCAATGAGCAGTTCTTC; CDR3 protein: CASSSGRGVFNEQFF
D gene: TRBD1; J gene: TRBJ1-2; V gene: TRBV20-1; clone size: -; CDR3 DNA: TGCAGTGCTAGACGGGACAGGGGGTTAAATGGCTACACCTTC; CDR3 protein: CSARRDRGLNGYTF
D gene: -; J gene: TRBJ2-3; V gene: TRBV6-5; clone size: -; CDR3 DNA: TGTGCCAGCAAGAAGGAAGGCACAGATACGCAGTATTTT; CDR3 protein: CASKKEGTDTQYF
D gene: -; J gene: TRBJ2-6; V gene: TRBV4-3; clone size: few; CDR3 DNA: TGCGCCAGCAGCCAAGGGGGGCCCTCTGGGGCCAACGTCCTGACTTTC; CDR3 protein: CASSQGGPSGANVLTF
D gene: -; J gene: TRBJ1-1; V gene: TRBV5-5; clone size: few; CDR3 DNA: TGTGCCAGCAGCTTGGGGGTTGGCGGGGTGTGGAACACTGAAGCTTTCTTT; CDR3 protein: CASSLGVGGVWNTEAFF
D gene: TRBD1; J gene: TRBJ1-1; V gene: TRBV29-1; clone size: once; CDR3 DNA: TGCAGCATAGAGGGACAGTTCAACACTGAAGCTTTCTTT; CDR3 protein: CSIEGQFNTEAFF
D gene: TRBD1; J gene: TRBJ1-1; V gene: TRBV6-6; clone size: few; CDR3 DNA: TGTGCCAGCAGTTCTACAGGGGAGGGGACTGAAGCTTTCTTT; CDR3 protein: CASSSTGEGTEAFF
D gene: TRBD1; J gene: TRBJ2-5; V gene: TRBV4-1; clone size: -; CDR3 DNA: TGCGCCAGCAGCCGAGGACAGGGAACGGAGACCCAGTACTTC; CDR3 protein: CASSRGQGTETQYF
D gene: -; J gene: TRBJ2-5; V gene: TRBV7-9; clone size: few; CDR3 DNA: TGTGCCAGCAGCTCGAGGGCAGCAGAGACCCAGTACTTC; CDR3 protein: CASSSRAAETQYF
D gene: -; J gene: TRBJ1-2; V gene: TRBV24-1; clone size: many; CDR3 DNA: TGTGCCACCAGTGATTCGGACAGACCTAACTATGGCTACACCTTC; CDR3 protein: CATSDSDRPNYGYTF
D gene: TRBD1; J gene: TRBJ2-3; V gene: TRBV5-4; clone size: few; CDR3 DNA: TGTGCCAGCAGCTTGTCCAGGGGGCTTACAGATACGCAGTATTTT; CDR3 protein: CASSLSRGLTDTQYF
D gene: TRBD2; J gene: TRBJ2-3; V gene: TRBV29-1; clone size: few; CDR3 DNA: TGCAGCGTTGCAGCTAGCGGGGCCAGCACAGATACGCAGTATTTT; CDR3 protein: CSVAASGASTDTQYF
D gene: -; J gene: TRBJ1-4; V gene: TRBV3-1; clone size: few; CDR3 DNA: TGTGCCAGCAGCCAAGATGCGGCACGAAATGAAAAACTGTTTTTT; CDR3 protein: CASSQDAARNEKLFF
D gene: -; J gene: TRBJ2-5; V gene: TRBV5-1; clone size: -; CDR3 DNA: TGCGCCAGCAGCTTGAACAGACCTGAGACCCAGTACTTC; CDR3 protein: CASSLNRPETQYF
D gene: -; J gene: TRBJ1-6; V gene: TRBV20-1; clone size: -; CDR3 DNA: TGCAGTGCTAGAAGCCCCCCCGGTTCACCCCTCCACTTT; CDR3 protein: CSARSPPGSPLHF
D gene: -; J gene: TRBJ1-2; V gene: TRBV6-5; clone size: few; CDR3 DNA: TGTGCCAGCAGTTACTCGCCCGATGTGCGGGGCTACACCTTC; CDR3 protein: CASSYSPDVRGYTF
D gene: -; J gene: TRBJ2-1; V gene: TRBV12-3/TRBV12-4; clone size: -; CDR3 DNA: TGTGCCAGCAGTTTATTTAACCCCTCGGGGGAGCAGTTCTTC; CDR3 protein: CASSLFNPSGEQFF
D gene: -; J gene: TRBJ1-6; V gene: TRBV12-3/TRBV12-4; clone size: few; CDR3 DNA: TGTGCCAGCAGTGTGGACACCGCTCGGGCCCACTTT; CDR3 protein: CASSVDTARAHF
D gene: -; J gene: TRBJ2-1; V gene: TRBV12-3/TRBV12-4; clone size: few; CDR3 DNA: TGTGCCAGCAGTTTACGGGATCCCTCCTACAATGAGCAGTTCTTC; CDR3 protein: CASSLRDPSYNEQFF
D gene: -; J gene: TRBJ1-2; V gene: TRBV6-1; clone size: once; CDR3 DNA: TGTGCCAGCAGAGGACCCGACTACACCTTC; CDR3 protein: CASRGPDYTF
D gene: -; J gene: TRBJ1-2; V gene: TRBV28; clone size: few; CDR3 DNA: TGTGCCAGCAACCAAGGAAGAGGTTCCCATTTTGGCTACACCTTC; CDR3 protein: CASNQGRGSHFGYTF
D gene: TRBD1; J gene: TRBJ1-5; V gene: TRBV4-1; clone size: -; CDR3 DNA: TGCGCCAGCAGCCAAGAAGGGACAGGAGGTAATCAGCCCCAGCATTTT; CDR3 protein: CASSQEGTGGNQPQHF
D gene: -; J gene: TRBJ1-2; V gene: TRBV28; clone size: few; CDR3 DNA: TGTGCCAGCAGTTCCTCCGGTACTGGCTACACCTTC; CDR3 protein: CASSSSGTGYTF
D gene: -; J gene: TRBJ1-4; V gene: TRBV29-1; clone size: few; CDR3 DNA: TGCAGCGTGGTTCGCGACGCTGAGGAAAAACTGTTTTTT; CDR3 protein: CSVVRDAEEKLFF
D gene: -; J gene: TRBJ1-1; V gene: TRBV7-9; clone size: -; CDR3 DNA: TGTGCCAGCAGCTCGCCCCTACAGGATAGCATGAACACTGAAGCTTTCTTT; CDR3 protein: CASSSPLQDSMNTEAFF
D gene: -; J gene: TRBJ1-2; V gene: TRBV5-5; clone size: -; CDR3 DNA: TGTGCCAGCAGCTTCGTCGCGCGCCCTAACTATGGCTACACCTTC; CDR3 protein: CASSFVARPNYGYTF
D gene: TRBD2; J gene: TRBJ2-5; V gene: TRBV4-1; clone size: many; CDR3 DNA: TGCGCCAGCAGCCAAGACGTCGCGGGGGGGATGGGGACCCAGTACTTC; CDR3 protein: CASSQDVAGGMGTQYF
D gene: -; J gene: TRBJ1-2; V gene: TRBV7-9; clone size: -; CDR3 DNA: TGTGCCAGCAGCCGCCTGGCGGGGGGAGCTAACTATGGCTACACCTTC; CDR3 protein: CASSRLAGGANYGYTF
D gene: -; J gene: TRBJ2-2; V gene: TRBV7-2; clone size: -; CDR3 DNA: TGTGCCAGCAGCGACCGTCGTGGCACCGGGGAGCTGTTTTTT; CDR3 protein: CASSDRRGTGELFF
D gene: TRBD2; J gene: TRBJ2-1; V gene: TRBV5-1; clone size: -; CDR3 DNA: TGCGCCAGCAGCCCTTCGGGGGGGCATGAGCAGTTCTTC; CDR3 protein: CASSPSGGHEQFF
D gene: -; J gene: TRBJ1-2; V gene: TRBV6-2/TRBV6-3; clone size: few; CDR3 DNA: TGTGCCAGCAGCCCCGTTGGTCTTCTTGGCACCTTC; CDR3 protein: CASSPVGLLGTF
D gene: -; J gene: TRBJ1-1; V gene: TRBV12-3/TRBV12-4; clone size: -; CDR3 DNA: TGTGCCAGCACCCAGCACGGGGGAAGCACTGAAGCTTTCTTT; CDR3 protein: CASTQHGGSTEAFF
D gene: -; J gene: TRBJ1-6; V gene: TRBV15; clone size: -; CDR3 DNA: TGTGCCACCAGCAGGACAGTCAACAATTCACCCCTCCACTTT; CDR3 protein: CATSRTVNNSPLHF
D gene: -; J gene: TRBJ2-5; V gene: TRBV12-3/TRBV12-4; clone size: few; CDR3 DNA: TGTGCCAGCAGTTTAGAGGGTAGCACGGAGACCCAGTACTTC; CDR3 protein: CASSLEGSTETQYF